A single T cell receptor (beta chain) is shown here with its context. Its specificity is not known. This sample was taken from a study of cytomegalovirus exposure and HLA in healthy donors. Some clones are missing from TCRdb's copy, which holds only in-frame ones; the method was immunoSEQ multiplex PCR. Counted here are more than 250,000 clones, roughly 90% occurring once; the ten biggest clones make up more than 0.9%. V lost 3 bases, J lost 7 bases, and 16 bases lay in between. Germline values: CDR1 GTSNPN, CDR2 SVGIG (reference sequence). The CDR3 is made up of 13 amino acids. Study outcomes and limitations: Reports described diagnosis of cytomegalovirus status by the classifier as highly specific and sensitive. The study found most TCR sequences rare, yet found some public TCRs in many donors.

The chain has TRBV30 and TRBJ2-7, with D unresolved. Specimen: PBMCs. The receptor was isolated from a woman between 25 and 40 years old in good health and CMV-seropositive. In DNA, the CDR3 is TGTGCCTGGAGCCTAACCAAGGCTGGAGAGCAGTACTTC. Protein product: CAWSLTKAGEQYF.